The 3 T cell receptor beta chains reported below all come from one sample, sequenced in a study of blood T cell repertoires in COVID-19 (dated by TCRdb to the early 2020s). The library was generated by the immunoSEQ multiplex PCR assay. Imported from immuneACCESS, the table was reduced by TCRdb to in-frame sequences with V and J called. These copies leave out some clones; in studies compared against another copy, an unresolved V gene accounts for under half, and the cause of the remainder is not known. The sample yields 200,000 or so clones; roughly nine tenths were counted once. The ten largest clones represent about 2.2% of the sample. Sequenced sample: PBMCs or T cells enriched from blood (not recorded which). These receptors were taken from a woman aged 40 to 50 with acute COVID-19.

The V and J genes are TRBV5-5 and TRBJ1-2, with 7 bases matching TRBD1. CDR1 SGHKS and CDR2 YYEKEE come from the germline V gene (reference sequence). J was trimmed by 6 bases and V by 5 bases; bases with no gene match: 7. The CDR3 extends over 13 amino acids. CDR3 residues: CASSKQGLNGYTF. CDR3 nucleotides: TGTGCCAGCAGTAAACAGGGGCTAAATGGCTACACCTTC. The complete variable domain, with remaining parts taken from reference TRBV5-5 and TRBJ1-2, reads DAGVTQSPTHLIKTRGQQVTLRCSPISGHKSVSWYQQVLGQGPQFIFQYYEKEERGRGNFPDRFSARQFPNYSSELNVNALLLGDSALYLCASSKQGLNGYTFGSGTRLTVV.

The rearrangement uses TRBV18 and TRBJ2-2; D possibly corresponds to TRBD1 (6 bases). V lost 6 bases and J 4 bases, leaving 12 bases between the germline ends. CDR3 size: 14 residues. Germline CDR1 KGHSH, CDR2 LQKENI. The CDR3 reads CASSPRGFTGELFF. CDR3 in DNA: TGTGCCAGCTCCCCGAGGGGGTTCACCGGGGAGCTGTTTTTT.

This clone showed up just once. The chain carries TRBV27 and TRBJ2-3, with 11 nucleotides matching TRBD2. The germline V gene has CDR1 MNHEY and CDR2 SMNVEV (reference sequence). The V segment lost 6 bases and the J segment 4 bases; nucleotides outside the gene matches: 9. This CDR3 is 16 amino acids long. For the CDR3, the DNA is TGTGCCAGCAGCATTATCAAACTAGCGGGAGCAGATACGCAGTATTTT. As protein: CASSIIKLAGADTQYF.